What follows is one TCR beta chain and its context. Its target is unknown. This specimen comes from a study of chemoradiotherapy in HPV16-positive cancers. General observations from the study: Candidate HPV-specific clones and E7-related TCR motifs grew in tumor during treatment.

The junction had 7 bases not matched to a gene; V was cut back by 3 bases and J by 6 bases. The CDR3 spans 15 residues. The V gene's germline CDR1 is MRHNA and CDR2 SNTAGT. The repertoire was sequenced with immunoSEQ multiplex PCR; TCRdb's copy has only in-frame clones and lacks some. The sample gives nearly 6,000 clones, approximately 73% of which show up once; 9.5% to 12% is in the top ten. The TCR originated in a human donor with HPV-associated anogenital cancer. V and J are TRBV6-4 and TRBJ2-1; 8 bases map to TRBD1. This material was obtained from a patient who underwent chemoradiotherapy. CDR3 DNA sequence: TGTGCCAGCAGTGAATCGCAGGGGGCTTCCAATGAGCAGTTCTTC. It specifies CASSESQGASNEQFF.